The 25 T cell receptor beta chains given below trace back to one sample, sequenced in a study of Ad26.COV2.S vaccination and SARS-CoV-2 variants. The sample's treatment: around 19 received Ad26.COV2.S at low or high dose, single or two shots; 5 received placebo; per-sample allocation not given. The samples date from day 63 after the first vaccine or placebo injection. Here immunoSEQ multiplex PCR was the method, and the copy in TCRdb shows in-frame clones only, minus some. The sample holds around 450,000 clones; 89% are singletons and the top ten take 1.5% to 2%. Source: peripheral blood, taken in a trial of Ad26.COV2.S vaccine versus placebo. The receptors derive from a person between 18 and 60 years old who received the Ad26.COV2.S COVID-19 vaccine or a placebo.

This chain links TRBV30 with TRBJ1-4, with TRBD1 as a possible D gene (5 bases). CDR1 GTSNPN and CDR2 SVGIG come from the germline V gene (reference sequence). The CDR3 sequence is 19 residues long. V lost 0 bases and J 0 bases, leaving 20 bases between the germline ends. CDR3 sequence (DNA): TGTGCCTGGAGTGTAAGCCGGGGCCGCGCTGGTGCAACTAATGAAAAACTGTTTTTT. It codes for CAWSVSRGRAGATNEKLFF.

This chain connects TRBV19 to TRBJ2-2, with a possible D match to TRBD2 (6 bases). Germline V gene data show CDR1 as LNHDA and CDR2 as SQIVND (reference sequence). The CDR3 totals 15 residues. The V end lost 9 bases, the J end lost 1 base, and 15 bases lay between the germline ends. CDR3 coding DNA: TGTGCCAGCGACGCGGGGAGCAAGAACACCGGGGAGCTGTTTTTT. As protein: CASDAGSKNTGELFF.

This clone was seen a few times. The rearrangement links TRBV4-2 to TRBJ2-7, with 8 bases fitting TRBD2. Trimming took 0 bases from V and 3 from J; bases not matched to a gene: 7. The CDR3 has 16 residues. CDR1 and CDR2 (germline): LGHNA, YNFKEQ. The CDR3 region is CASSQDRGTSIYEQYF. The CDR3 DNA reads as TGTGCCAGCAGCCAAGATCGGGGGACTAGTATCTACGAGCAGTACTTC.

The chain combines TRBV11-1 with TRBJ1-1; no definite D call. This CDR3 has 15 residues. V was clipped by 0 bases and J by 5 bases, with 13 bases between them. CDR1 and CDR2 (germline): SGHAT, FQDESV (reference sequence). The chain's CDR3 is CASSLASGFWTEAFF. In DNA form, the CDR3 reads TGTGCCAGCAGCTTAGCTAGCGGGTTTTGGACTGAAGCTTTCTTT.

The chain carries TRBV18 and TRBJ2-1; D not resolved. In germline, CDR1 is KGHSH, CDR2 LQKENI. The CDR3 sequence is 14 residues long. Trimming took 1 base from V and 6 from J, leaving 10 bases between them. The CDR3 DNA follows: TGTGCCAGCTCACCACAGGGAAGTAGCAATGAGCAGTTCTTC. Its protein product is CASSPQGSSNEQFF.

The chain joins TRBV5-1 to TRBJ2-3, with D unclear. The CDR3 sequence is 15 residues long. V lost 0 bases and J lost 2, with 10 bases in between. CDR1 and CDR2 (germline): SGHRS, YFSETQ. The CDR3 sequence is CASSLADRSTDTQYF. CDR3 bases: TGCGCCAGCAGCTTGGCGGACCGATCCACAGATACGCAGTATTTT.

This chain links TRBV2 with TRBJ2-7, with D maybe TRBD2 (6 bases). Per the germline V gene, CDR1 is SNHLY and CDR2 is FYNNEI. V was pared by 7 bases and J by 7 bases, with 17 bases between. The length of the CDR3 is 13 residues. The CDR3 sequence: CASMDYTDVEQYF. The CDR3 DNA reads TGTGCCAGCATGGACTACACGGATGTTGAGCAGTACTTC. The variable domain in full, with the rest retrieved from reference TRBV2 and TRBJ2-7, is EPEVTQTPSHQVTQMGQEVILRCVPISNHLYFYWYRQILGQKVEFLVSFYNNEISEKSEIFDDQFSVERPDGSNFTLKIRSTKLEDSAMYFCASMDYTDVEQYFGPGTRLTVT.

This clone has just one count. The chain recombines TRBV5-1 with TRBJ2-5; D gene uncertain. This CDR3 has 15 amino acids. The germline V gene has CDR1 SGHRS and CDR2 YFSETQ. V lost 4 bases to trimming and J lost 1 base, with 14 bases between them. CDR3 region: CASSQQTELQETQYF. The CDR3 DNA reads TGCGCCAGCAGCCAACAGACGGAGCTCCAAGAGACCCAGTACTTC.

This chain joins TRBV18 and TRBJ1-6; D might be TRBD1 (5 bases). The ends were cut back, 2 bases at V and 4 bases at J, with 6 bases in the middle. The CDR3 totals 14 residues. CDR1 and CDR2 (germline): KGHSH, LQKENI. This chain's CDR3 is CASSPGGYNSPLHF. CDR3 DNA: TGTGCCAGCTCACCAGGGGGTTATAATTCACCCCTCCACTTT.

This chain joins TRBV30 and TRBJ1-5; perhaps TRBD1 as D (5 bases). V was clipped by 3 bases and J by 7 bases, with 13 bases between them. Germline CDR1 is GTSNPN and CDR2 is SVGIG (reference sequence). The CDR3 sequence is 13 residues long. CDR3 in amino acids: CAWSVRVGQPQHF. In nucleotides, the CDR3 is TGTGCCTGGAGCGTCAGGGTGGGGCAGCCCCAGCATTTT.

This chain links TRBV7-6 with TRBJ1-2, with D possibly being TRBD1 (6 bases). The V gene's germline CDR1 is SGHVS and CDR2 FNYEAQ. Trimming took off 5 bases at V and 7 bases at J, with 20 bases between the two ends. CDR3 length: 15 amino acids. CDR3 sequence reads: CASSPEATGGGGYTF. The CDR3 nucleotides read TGTGCCAGCAGCCCAGAAGCGACAGGTGGTGGTGGCTACACCTTC.

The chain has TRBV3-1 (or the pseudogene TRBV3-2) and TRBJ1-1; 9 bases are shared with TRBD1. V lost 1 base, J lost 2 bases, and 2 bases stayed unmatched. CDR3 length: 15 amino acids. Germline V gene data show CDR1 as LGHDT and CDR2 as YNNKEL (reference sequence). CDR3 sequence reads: CASSQADRGNTEAFF. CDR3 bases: TGTGCCAGCAGCCAAGCGGACAGGGGAAACACTGAAGCTTTCTTT.

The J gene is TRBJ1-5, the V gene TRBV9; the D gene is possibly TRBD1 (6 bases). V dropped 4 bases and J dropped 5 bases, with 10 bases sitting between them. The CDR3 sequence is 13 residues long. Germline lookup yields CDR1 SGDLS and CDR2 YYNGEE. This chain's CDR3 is CASSRGGDQPQHF. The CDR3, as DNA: TGTGCCAGCAGCCGAGGGGGGGATCAGCCCCAGCATTTT.

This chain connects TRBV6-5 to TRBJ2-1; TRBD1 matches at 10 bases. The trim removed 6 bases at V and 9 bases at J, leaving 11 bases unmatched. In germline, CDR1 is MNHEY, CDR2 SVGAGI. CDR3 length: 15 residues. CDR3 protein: CASSRPGQGLVEQFF. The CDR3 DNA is TGTGCCAGCAGCAGGCCGGGACAGGGGTTGGTTGAGCAGTTCTTC.

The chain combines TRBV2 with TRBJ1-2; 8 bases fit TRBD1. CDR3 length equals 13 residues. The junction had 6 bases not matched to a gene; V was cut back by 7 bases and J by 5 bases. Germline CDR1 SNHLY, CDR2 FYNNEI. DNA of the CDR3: TGTGCCAGCACCCCTGACAGGGGATATGGCTACACCTTC. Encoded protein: CASTPDRGYGYTF.

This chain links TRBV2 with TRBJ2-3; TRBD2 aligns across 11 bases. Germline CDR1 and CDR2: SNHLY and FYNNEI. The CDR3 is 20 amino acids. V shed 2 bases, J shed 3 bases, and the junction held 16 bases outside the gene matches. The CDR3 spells CASSETLGVAGGPRTDTQYF. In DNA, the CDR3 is TGTGCCAGCAGTGAAACCCTAGGGGTAGCGGGAGGGCCTCGAACAGATACGCAGTATTTT. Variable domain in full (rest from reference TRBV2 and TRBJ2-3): EPEVTQTPSHQVTQMGQEVILRCVPISNHLYFYWYRQILGQKVEFLVSFYNNEISEKSEIFDDQFSVERPDGSNFTLKIRSTKLEDSAMYFCASSETLGVAGGPRTDTQYFGPGTRLTVL.

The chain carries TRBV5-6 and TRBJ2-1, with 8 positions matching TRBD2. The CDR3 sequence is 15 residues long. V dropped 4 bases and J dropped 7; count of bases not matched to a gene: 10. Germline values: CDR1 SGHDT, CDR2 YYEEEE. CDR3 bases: TGTGCCAGCAGCCCGAGCGGGGGTGAGAGAAATGAGCAGTTCTTC. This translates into CASSPSGGERNEQFF.

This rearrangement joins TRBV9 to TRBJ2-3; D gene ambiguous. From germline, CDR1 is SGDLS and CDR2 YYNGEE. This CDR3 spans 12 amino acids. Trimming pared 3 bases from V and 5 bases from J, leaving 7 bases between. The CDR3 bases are TGTGCCAGCAGCGGGATTGAAGATACGCAGTATTTT. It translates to CASSGIEDTQYF.

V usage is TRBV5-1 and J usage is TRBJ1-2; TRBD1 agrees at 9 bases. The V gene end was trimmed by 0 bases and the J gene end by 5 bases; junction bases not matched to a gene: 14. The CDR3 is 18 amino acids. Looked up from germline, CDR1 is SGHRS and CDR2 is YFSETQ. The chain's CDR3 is CASSLVSGTGSVGYGYTF. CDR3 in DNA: TGCGCCAGCAGCTTGGTATCCGGGACAGGGAGCGTTGGTTATGGCTACACCTTC. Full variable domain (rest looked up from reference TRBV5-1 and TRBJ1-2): KAGVTQTPRYLIKTRGQQVTLSCSPISGHRSVSWYQQTPGQGLQFLFEYFSETQRNKGNFPGRFSGRQFSNSRSEMNVSTLELGDSALYLCASSLVSGTGSVGYGYTFGSGTRLTVV.

CDR3 region: CAWGRQGAQPQHF. Here the CDR3 DNA reads TGTGCCTGGGGAAGACAGGGGGCCCAGCCCCAGCATTTT. This chain connects TRBV30 to TRBJ1-5; 10 bases align to TRBD1. The germline CDR1 and CDR2 sequences are GTSNPN and SVGIG (reference sequence). The CDR3 has 13 amino acids. With 5 bases clipped from V and 7 bases from J, the junction kept 5 bases outside the gene matches. The complete variable domain, with remaining parts taken from reference TRBV30 and TRBJ1-5, reads SQTIHQWPATLVQPVGSPLSLECTVEGTSNPNLYWYRQAAGRGLQLLFYSVGIGQISSEVPQNLSASRPQDRQFILSSKKLLLSDSGFYLCAWGRQGAQPQHFGDGTRLSIL.

The CDR3 here is CASTYQGISEQYF. In DNA form, the CDR3 reads TGTGCCAGCACATACCAGGGGATCAGCGAGCAGTACTTC. This sequence joins TRBV28 and TRBJ2-7, with D maybe TRBD1 (6 bases). V lost 7 bases, J lost 6 bases, and 16 bases lay in between. Germline V lookup: CDR1 MDHEN, CDR2 SYDVKM. The CDR3 totals 13 residues.

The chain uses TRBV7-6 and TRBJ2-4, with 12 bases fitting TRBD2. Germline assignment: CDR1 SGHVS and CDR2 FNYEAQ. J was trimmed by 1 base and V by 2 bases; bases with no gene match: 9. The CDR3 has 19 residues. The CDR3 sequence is CASSLFASGGAMAKNIQYF. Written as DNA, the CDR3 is TGTGCCAGCAGCTTATTTGCTAGCGGGGGGGCGATGGCCAAAAACATTCAGTACTTC.

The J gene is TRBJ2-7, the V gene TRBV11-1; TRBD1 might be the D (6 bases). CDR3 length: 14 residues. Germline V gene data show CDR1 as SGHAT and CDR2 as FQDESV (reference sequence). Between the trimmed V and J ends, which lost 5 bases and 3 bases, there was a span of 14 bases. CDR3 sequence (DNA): TGTGCCAGCAGCCCGGGACACGGACTCTACGAGCAGTACTTC. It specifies CASSPGHGLYEQYF.

The DNA of the CDR3 is TGTGCCAGTGGGGATCCTTCAGGGAACACTGAAGCTTTCTTT. This gives the protein CASGDPSGNTEAFF. The chain links TRBV19 to TRBJ1-1; no clear D gene. Trimming took off 8 bases at V and 1 base at J, with 14 bases between the two ends. Germline CDR1 is LNHDA and CDR2 is SQIVND (reference sequence). The CDR3 totals 14 residues. Combining the CDR3 with reference TRBV19 and TRBJ1-1 gives the whole variable domain DGGITQSPKYLFRKEGQNVTLSCEQNLNHDAMYWYRQDPGQGLRLIYYSQIVNDFQKGDIAEGYSVSREKKESFPLTVTSAQKNPTAFYLCASGDPSGNTEAFFGQGTRLTVV.

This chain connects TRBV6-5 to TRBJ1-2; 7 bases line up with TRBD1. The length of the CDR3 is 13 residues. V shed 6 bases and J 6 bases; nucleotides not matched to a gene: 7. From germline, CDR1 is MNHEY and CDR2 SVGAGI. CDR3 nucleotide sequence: TGTGCCAGCAGACCGCAGGGGGGCCATGGCTACACCTTC. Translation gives CASRPQGGHGYTF.